The clone carrying this T cell receptor beta chain turned up a few times. Its antigen remains unknown. Per the original data handling: What underpinned the distant-metastasis classifier for papillary thyroid cancer was the set of CDR3 differences across clinicopathological groups. TCRdb re-processed the PCR reads through MiXCR. V and J calls and clone size were set by TCRdb, not the authors. The repertoire holds several thousand clones, roughly two fifths seen once, with about 44% in the top ten. Before thyroid surgery, none of the patients had received any treatment. The data were obtained in a study of metastatic and nonmetastatic thyroid tumors. The CDR3 sequence is 15 residues long. V gave up 5 bases and J gave up 8 bases; unmatched junction bases: 14. The V gene's germline CDR1 is SGHVS and CDR2 FQNEAQ. Notes on the study in general: A significant increase in TCR beta diversity was reportedly seen in malignant thyroid tumors relative to benign nodules, in blood and tumor.

The receptor was derived from a female donor with papillary thyroid cancer or a benign thyroid nodule (not recorded which). Some clones in this sample may be carry-over from other donors' samples. This sequence joins TRBV7-8 and TRBJ1-2; 7 nucleotides agree with TRBD1. Sequencing used tumor tissue. DNA for the CDR3: TGTGCCAGCAGCACTGAGAGGGGGCTAATACACGGCTACACCTTC. It yields the protein CASSTERGLIHGYTF.